This T cell receptor (beta chain) was recorded in a study of human T cells and chemical hapten exposure. Whole-study context: Variability of per-sample TCR yields stemmed mainly from small differences in pooled library volume.

Using its own MiXCR run on the RACE reads, TCRdb lists one record per CDR3 protein. The repertoire includes 250,000 or so distinct CDR3 sequences, approximately 7.5% of them detected once, and about 1.1% sits in the top ten. Time point here: pre-sensitization, week 0. Indicated treatment: therapeutic diphenylcyclopropenone sensitization with weekly scalp DPC. The sequence derives from a man aged 18 to 30 with alopecia areata. Some clones in this sample may be carry-over from other donors' samples. The sequencing used whole blood, collected in connection with sensitization to the hapten diphenylcyclopropenone (DPC).

In DNA form, the CDR3 reads TGTGCCAGCAGTCCGCACAACCAACGCCGAGATACGCAGTATTTT. Amino acids: CASSPHNQRRDTQYF. V is TRBV27 and J is TRBJ2-3; D call uncertain. This CDR3 spans 15 amino acids. Germline V gene data show CDR1 as MNHEY and CDR2 as SMNVEV (reference sequence). V was clipped by 5 bases and J by 5 bases, with 17 bases between them.